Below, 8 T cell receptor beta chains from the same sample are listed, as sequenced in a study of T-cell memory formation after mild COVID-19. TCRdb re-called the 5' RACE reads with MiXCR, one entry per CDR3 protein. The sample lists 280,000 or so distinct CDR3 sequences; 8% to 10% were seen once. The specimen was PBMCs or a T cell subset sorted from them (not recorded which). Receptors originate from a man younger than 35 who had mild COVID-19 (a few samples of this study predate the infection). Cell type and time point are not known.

DNA of the CDR3: TGTGCCAGCAGCTCCCCCGGGACAGGGGTGAATGAGCAGTTCTTC. This codes for CASSSPGTGVNEQFF. J is TRBJ2-1 and V is TRBV13, with 10 nucleotides matching TRBD1. The germline V gene has CDR1 PRHDT and CDR2 FYEKMQ (reference sequence). V was clipped by 4 bases and J by 7 bases; unmatched bases: 7. The CDR3 length is 15 residues. The whole variable domain, filled in from reference TRBV13 and TRBJ2-1, reads AAGVIQSPRHLIKEKRETATLKCYPIPRHDTVYWYQQGPGQDPQFLISFYEKMQSDKGSIPDRFSAQQFSDYHSELNMSSLELGDSALYFCASSSPGTGVNEQFFGPGTRLTVL.

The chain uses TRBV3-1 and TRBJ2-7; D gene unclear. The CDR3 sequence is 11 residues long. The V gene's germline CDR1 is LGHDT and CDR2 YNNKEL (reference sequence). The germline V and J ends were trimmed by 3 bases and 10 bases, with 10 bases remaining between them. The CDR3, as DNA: TGTGCCAGCAGCCAGTATTATGTCCAGTACTTC. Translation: CASSQYYVQYF.

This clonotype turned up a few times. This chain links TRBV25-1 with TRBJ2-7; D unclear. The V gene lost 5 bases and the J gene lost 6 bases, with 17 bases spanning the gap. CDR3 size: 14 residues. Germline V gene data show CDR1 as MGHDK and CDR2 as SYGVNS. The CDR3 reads CASSSLTFTSEQYV. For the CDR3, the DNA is TGTGCCAGCAGTTCTCTTACGTTTACCTCCGAGCAGTACGTC.

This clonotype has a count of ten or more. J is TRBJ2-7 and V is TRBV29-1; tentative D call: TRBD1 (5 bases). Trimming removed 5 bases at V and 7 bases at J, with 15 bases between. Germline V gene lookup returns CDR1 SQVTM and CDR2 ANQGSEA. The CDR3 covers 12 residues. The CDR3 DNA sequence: TGCAGCGTTTCTGGATTAGACAGAGAGCAGTACGTC. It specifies CSVSGLDREQYV.

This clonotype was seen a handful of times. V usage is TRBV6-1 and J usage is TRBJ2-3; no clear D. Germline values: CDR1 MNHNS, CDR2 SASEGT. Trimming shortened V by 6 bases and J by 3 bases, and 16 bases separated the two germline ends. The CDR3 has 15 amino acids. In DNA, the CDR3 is TGTGCCAGCAGCACCAACCCCCTCGAGACAGATACGCAGTATTTT. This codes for CASSTNPLETDTQYF.

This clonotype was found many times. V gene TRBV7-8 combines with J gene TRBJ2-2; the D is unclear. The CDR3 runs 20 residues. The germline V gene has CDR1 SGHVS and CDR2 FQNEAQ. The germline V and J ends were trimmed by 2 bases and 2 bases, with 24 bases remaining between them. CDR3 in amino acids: CASSLLSFRSGRSNTGELFF. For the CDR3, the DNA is TGTGCCAGCAGCTTACTCTCTTTCCGGTCTGGACGGTCCAACACCGGGGAGCTGTTTTTT.

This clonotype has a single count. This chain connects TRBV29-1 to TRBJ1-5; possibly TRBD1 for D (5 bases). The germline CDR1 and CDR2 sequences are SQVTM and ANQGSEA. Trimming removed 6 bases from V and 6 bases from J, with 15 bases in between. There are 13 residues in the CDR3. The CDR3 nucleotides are TGCAGCGTGGGGCCTGGGCCCATTCAGCCCCAGCATTTT. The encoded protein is CSVGPGPIQPQHF.

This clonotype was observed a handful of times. The CDR3 reads CASKRADRPPWGYTF. For the CDR3, the DNA is TGTGCCAGCAAGAGGGCGGACCGACCCCCCTGGGGCTACACCTTC. The chain recombines TRBV6-2 or TRBV6-3 with TRBJ1-2, with D unresolved. The CDR3 has 15 residues. Germline assignment: CDR1 MNHEY and CDR2 SVGEGT. Deletions cut 7 bases from V and 8 bases from J, with 23 bases between.